Below, 31 T cell receptor beta chains from the same sample are listed, as sequenced in a study of T-cell reconstitution after alpha-beta-depleted transplantation in children. For TCRbeta, the library was prepared with unique molecular identifiers. TCRdb redid the calling of the PCR reads with MiXCR, one entry per CDR3 protein. The repertoire holds around 580,000 distinct CDR3 sequences, with 25% to 30% as singletons. Sequencing was performed on PBMCs, taken before TCRalphabeta/CD19-depleted stem cell transplant. All receptors come from a boy in the first two years of life with Wiskott-Aldrich syndrome, due to receive a stem cell transplant.

The V gene is TRBV15, the J gene TRBJ2-3, with 8 positions matching TRBD2. J lost 0 bases, V lost 1 base, and 9 bases had no gene match. Germline CDR1 reads LNHNV; CDR2 reads YYDKDF (reference sequence). CDR3 size: 18 residues. The CDR3 here is CATSRGPGGAVSTDTQYF. CDR3 nucleotide sequence: TGTGCCACCAGCAGAGGCCCCGGGGGGGCGGTTAGCACAGATACGCAGTATTTT.

This clonotype came up many times. This rearrangement joins TRBV11-2 to TRBJ1-4; tentative D call: TRBD1 (5 bases). This CDR3 is 17 amino acids long. The germline V gene has CDR1 SGHAT and CDR2 FQNNGV. V shed 4 bases and J shed 8 bases, with 23 bases lying between them. The CDR3 reads CASSSLFGTGNREKLFF. The CDR3 coding sequence is TGTGCCAGCAGCTCGCTATTCGGGACGGGAAATAGAGAAAAACTGTTTTTT.

This chain uses TRBV5-1 with TRBJ1-1; D may be TRBD1 (6 bases). The CDR3 is made up of 14 amino acids. Germline V gene lookup returns CDR1 SGHRS and CDR2 YFSETQ. Trimming removed 0 bases at V and 4 bases at J, with 10 bases between. The CDR3 spells CASSLGGQGTEAFF. The CDR3 nucleotides are TGCGCCAGCAGCTTGGGGGGGCAAGGCACTGAAGCTTTCTTT.

This chain joins TRBV20-1 and TRBJ1-1; TRBD1 matches 10 bases. Germline CDR1 and CDR2: DFQATT and SNEGSKA (reference sequence). This CDR3 spans 13 amino acids. The V gene end was trimmed by 6 bases and the J gene end by 4 bases; junction bases not matched to a gene: 5. This chain's CDR3 is CSAERTGGTEAFF. DNA for the CDR3: TGCAGTGCCGAACGGACAGGGGGCACTGAAGCTTTCTTT.

This clonotype was observed a few times. The chain joins TRBV5-1 to TRBJ1-1, with 7 bases aligning to TRBD1. Germline CDR1 is SGHRS and CDR2 is YFSETQ. CDR3 length: 15 residues. The J segment lost 0 bases and the V segment lost 3 bases, leaving 5 bases of the junction unmatched. The CDR3 DNA is TGCGCCAGCAGCTCAAAGGGACAGTTGAACACTGAAGCTTTCTTT. As protein: CASSSKGQLNTEAFF.

The chain has TRBV12-3 or TRBV12-4 and TRBJ2-1; 12 bases are shared with TRBD2. The CDR3 spans 16 residues. The ends lost 6 bases at V and 9 bases at J; junction bases unmatched: 12. The CDR3 region has the DNA TGTGCCAGCAGCCCCGGACTAGCGGGATTAAGCGGTGAGCAGTTCTTC. Encoded protein: CASSPGLAGLSGEQFF.

In its sample, this clonotype was seen a few times. The chain carries TRBV29-1 and TRBJ1-6, with a weak D call TRBD1 (5 bases). Germline CDR1 reads SQVTM; CDR2 reads ANQGSEA. Trimming took off 6 bases at V and 10 bases at J, with 16 bases between the two ends. The CDR3 totals 13 residues. The CDR3 spells CSVRDGEGSPLHF. CDR3 DNA sequence: TGCAGCGTCAGGGACGGGGAAGGCTCACCCCTCCACTTT. Complete variable domain (other parts from reference TRBV29-1 and TRBJ1-6): SAVISQKPSRDICQRGTSLTIQCQVDSQVTMMFWYRQQPGQSLTLIATANQGSEATYESGFVIDKFPISRPNLTFSTLTVSNMSPEDSSIYLCSVRDGEGSPLHFGNGTRLTVT.

This clonotype was counted only a few times. The chain combines TRBV10-3 with TRBJ2-3, with no clear D. The CDR3 sequence is 16 residues long. Germline V CDR1 and CDR2: ENHRY, SYGVKD. V was shortened by 5 bases and J by 0 bases, with 15 bases between the two germline ends. CDR3 bases: TGTGCCATCAGTACCCCTAGTCAACGAAGCACAGATACGCAGTATTTT. It specifies CAISTPSQRSTDTQYF.

This clonotype has a handful of counts. As DNA, the CDR3 is TGCGCCAGCAGCTTGGTTCTGGGGGATTCCTACGAGCAGTACTTC. Translating gives CASSLVLGDSYEQYF. The chain recombines TRBV5-1 with TRBJ2-7, with D perhaps given as TRBD1 or TRBD2 (5 bases each). Per the germline V gene, CDR1 is SGHRS and CDR2 is YFSETQ. The length of the CDR3 is 15 residues. The germline V and J ends were trimmed by 0 bases and 1 base, with 11 bases remaining between them.

The genes are TRBV27 and TRBJ2-1; TRBD2 agrees at 8 bases. The CDR3 extends over 18 amino acids. V was clipped by 6 bases and J by 0 bases; unmatched bases: 13. CDR1 and CDR2 (germline): MNHEY, SMNVEV (reference sequence). CDR3 protein: CASSPTDLAGISYNEQFF. CDR3 DNA sequence: TGTGCCAGCAGCCCGACAGATCTAGCGGGCATCTCCTACAATGAGCAGTTCTTC.

The genes are TRBV27 and TRBJ2-4; D might be TRBD1 (5 bases). V dropped 8 bases and J dropped 9 bases, with 11 bases sitting between them. The CDR3 covers 11 residues. Germline V gene lookup returns CDR1 MNHEY and CDR2 SMNVEV (reference sequence). Written as DNA, the CDR3 is TGTGCCAGCGGGCAGGGCCGCATTCAGTACTTC. Encoded protein: CASGQGRIQYF.

The V gene is TRBV30, the J gene TRBJ2-3, with 8 positions matching TRBD1. CDR1 and CDR2 from the germline V gene are GTSNPN and SVGIG (reference sequence). The CDR3 sequence is 13 residues long. Trimming removed 6 bases from V and 6 bases from J; junction bases left unmatched: 8. CDR3: CACRQGRFDTQYF. CDR3 nucleotide sequence: TGTGCCTGCCGACAGGGGAGGTTTGATACGCAGTATTTT.

V and J are TRBV7-6 and TRBJ2-1; perhaps TRBD2 as D (5 bases). Trimming stripped 2 bases from V and 0 bases from J, with 14 bases between. Germline CDR1 reads SGHVS; CDR2 reads FNYEAQ. The CDR3 covers 17 residues. CDR3 protein: CASSLTVSGSSYNEQFF. Here the CDR3 DNA reads TGTGCCAGCAGCTTAACTGTCAGCGGCAGCTCCTACAATGAGCAGTTCTTC.

This clonotype has a handful of counts. This chain uses TRBV7-8 with TRBJ2-7; possibly TRBD2 for D (5 bases). Germline-derived CDR1 and CDR2 are SGHVS and FQNEAQ. The V gene lost 1 base and the J gene lost 3 bases, with 19 bases spanning the gap. This CDR3 has 17 residues. The DNA of the CDR3 is TGTGCCAGCAGCTTAGGTCCGGGAACTAGTTCCCTCTACGAGCAGTACTTC. Translation: CASSLGPGTSSLYEQYF.

V and J are TRBV5-1 and TRBJ2-1; 7 bases agree with TRBD1. The CDR3 is made up of 15 amino acids. After removal of 2 bases from V and 6 bases from J, the junction contained 8 bases not matched to a gene. Germline V gene data show CDR1 as SGHRS and CDR2 as YFSETQ. The CDR3 DNA follows: TGCGCCAGCAGCTTTACAGGGGCTTACTCCAATGAGCAGTTCTTC. Translated, it gives CASSFTGAYSNEQFF.

This clonotype appeared a single time. The gene calls are TRBV29-1 and TRBJ2-7; 13 positions match TRBD2. This CDR3 contains 13 residues. Unmatched junction bases numbered 5, after V lost 7 bases and J lost 5 bases. Germline CDR1 reads SQVTM; CDR2 reads ANQGSEA. The CDR3 DNA reads TGCAGCGCCGCGGGACTAGCGGGGAACGAGCAGTACTTC. It codes for CSAAGLAGNEQYF.

Only a few counts were recorded for this clonotype. V gene TRBV14 combines with J gene TRBJ1-1, with 7 positions matching TRBD1. Germline V CDR1 and CDR2: SGHDN, FVKESK. V dropped 1 base and J dropped 5; count of bases not matched to a gene: 4. This CDR3 has 14 residues. The DNA for the CDR3 is TGTGCCAGCAGCCAAGTAACAGGGGTTACTGAAGCTTTCTTT. The encoded protein is CASSQVTGVTEAFF. The variable domain in full, with the rest retrieved from reference TRBV14 and TRBJ1-1, is EAGVTQFPSHSVIEKGQTVTLRCDPISGHDNLYWYRRVMGKEIKFLLHFVKESKQDESGMPNNRFLAERTGGTYSTLKVQPAELEDSGVYFCASSQVTGVTEAFFGQGTRLTVV.

This clonotype was observed a handful of times. The rearrangement joins TRBV6-2 or TRBV6-3 to TRBJ1-1; D unresolved. Trimming cost V 0 bases and J 1 base, with 24 bases left between them. This CDR3 contains 20 residues. Germline CDR1 is MNHEY and CDR2 is SVGEGT. CDR3: CASSYSKEGALRGGNTEAFF. The CDR3 DNA reads as TGTGCCAGCAGTTACTCGAAAGAAGGCGCCCTCCGGGGAGGGAACACTGAAGCTTTCTTT.

This chain joins TRBV28 and TRBJ2-7; D is uncertain. Trimming left V 6 bases short and J 1 base short, with 16 bases between. Germline lookup yields CDR1 MDHEN and CDR2 SYDVKM. CDR3 size: 15 residues. The CDR3 nucleotides are TGTGCCAGCAGGTCTTTGGTTGGTCAGTCCTACGAGCAGTACTTC. Encoded protein: CASRSLVGQSYEQYF.

The chain has TRBV5-1 and TRBJ2-3; D uncertain. The CDR3 extends over 16 amino acids. CDR1 and CDR2 (germline): SGHRS, YFSETQ. Trimming removed 0 bases from V and 0 bases from J, with 11 bases in between. Here the CDR3 DNA reads TGCGCCAGCAGCTTGGGCGGTGGGCCGAGCACAGATACGCAGTATTTT. Its protein is CASSLGGGPSTDTQYF.

This clonotype has just a few counts. This chain links TRBV5-1 with TRBJ2-7, with unresolved D. Germline V gives CDR1 SGHRS, CDR2 YFSETQ. V lost 3 bases and J 5 bases, leaving 9 bases between the germline ends. This CDR3 has 12 amino acids. The CDR3 DNA is TGCGCCAGCAGCTCCCTGGAAGACGAGCAGTACTTC. Translating gives CASSSLEDEQYF.

This rearrangement joins TRBV7-2 to TRBJ1-2; a possible D gene is TRBD1 (5 bases). Germline lookup yields CDR1 SGHTA and CDR2 FQGNSA. The ends were cut back, 2 bases at V and 4 bases at J, with 14 bases in the middle. The CDR3 is made up of 15 amino acids. The DNA of the CDR3 is TGTGCCAGCAGCTTAAGTGGGGGAGGATCCTATGGCTACACCTTC. Translated: CASSLSGGGSYGYTF.

The V and J genes are TRBV3-1 and TRBJ2-7, with 8 bases fitting TRBD2. There are 13 residues in the CDR3. The germline gives CDR1 LGHDT, CDR2 YNNKEL (reference sequence). Trimming removed 1 base from V and 7 bases from J; junction bases left unmatched: 3. The CDR3 loop reads CASSQASGGEQYF. The CDR3 DNA follows: TGTGCCAGCAGCCAAGCGTCGGGGGGGGAGCAGTACTTC.

V is TRBV5-1 and J is TRBJ1-6, with 8 bases identical to TRBD1. Per the germline V gene, CDR1 is SGHRS and CDR2 is YFSETQ. J was trimmed by 9 bases and V by 2 bases; bases with no gene match: 10. The CDR3 contains 16 residues. The CDR3 sequence is CASSLDRGSQGSPLHF. CDR3 nucleotide sequence: TGCGCCAGCAGCTTAGACAGGGGCTCGCAAGGTTCACCCCTCCACTTT. Together with reference TRBV5-1 and TRBJ1-6, the CDR3 gives the full variable domain: KAGVTQTPRYLIKTRGQQVTLSCSPISGHRSVSWYQQTPGQGLQFLFEYFSETQRNKGNFPGRFSGRQFSNSRSEMNVSTLELGDSALYLCASSLDRGSQGSPLHFGNGTRLTVT.

This chain links TRBV29-1 with TRBJ2-1; D possibly corresponds to TRBD1 (5 bases). V gave up 8 bases and J gave up 2 bases, with 10 bases separating them. Germline CDR1 SQVTM, CDR2 ANQGSEA. The CDR3 is 12 residues long. The CDR3 DNA reads as TGCAGCTCTTACAGGACCTACAATGAGCAGTTCTTC. As protein: CSSYRTYNEQFF.

This clonotype came up a few times. The rearrangement uses TRBV20-1 and TRBJ2-4; D possibly corresponds to TRBD2 (5 bases). The germline V gene has CDR1 DFQATT and CDR2 SNEGSKA (reference sequence). The CDR3 runs 11 residues. Between the trimmed V and J ends, which lost 8 bases and 8 bases, there was a span of 13 bases. Here the CDR3 DNA reads TGCAGTCCCCTCGACGGGGACATTCAGTACTTC. It translates to CSPLDGDIQYF.

This clonotype turned up a few times. The J gene is TRBJ2-3, the V gene TRBV5-1; 8 positions match TRBD2. V shed 5 bases, J shed 3 bases, and the junction held 8 bases outside the gene matches. CDR1 SGHRS and CDR2 YFSETQ come from the germline V gene. The CDR3 consists of 15 residues. In nucleotides, the CDR3 is TGCGCCAGCAGACGGGCGGGACTAGTGACAGATACGCAGTATTTT. It is translated as CASRRAGLVTDTQYF.

The gene calls are TRBV6-5 and TRBJ1-4; 10 bases fit TRBD1. The V segment lost 0 bases and the J segment 7 bases; nucleotides outside the gene matches: 2. This CDR3 has 15 residues. CDR1 is MNHEY, CDR2 SVGAGI, per germline. The CDR3 nucleotides read TGTGCCAGCAGTTACTCCGGGACAGGGGTTGAAAAACTGTTTTTT. This gives the protein CASSYSGTGVEKLFF.

This clonotype was observed a few times. V usage is TRBV5-1 and J usage is TRBJ2-7; possible D gene TRBD1, 5 bases. Between the trimmed V and J ends, which lost 7 bases and 2 bases, there was a span of 16 bases. CDR3 length: 14 amino acids. CDR1 is SGHRS, CDR2 YFSETQ, per germline. As DNA, the CDR3 is TGCGCCAGCTCGACCCAGGGTATGACCTACGAGCAGTACTTC. Encoded protein: CASSTQGMTYEQYF.

This clonotype was counted a few times. The V and J genes are TRBV5-6 and TRBJ1-3; D possibly corresponds to TRBD1 (6 bases). Looked up from germline, CDR1 is SGHDT and CDR2 is YYEEEE. V was cut by 4 bases and J by 0 bases, with 11 bases left in between. The CDR3 consists of 15 residues. In DNA form, the CDR3 reads TGTGCCAGCAGCAGGCAGGGGATCTCTGGAAACACCATATATTTT. It specifies CASSRQGISGNTIYF.

The chain links TRBV4-2 to TRBJ2-1; no definite D call. The germline V and J ends were trimmed by 1 base and 5 bases, with 15 bases remaining between them. The CDR3 contains 16 residues. Per the germline V gene, CDR1 is LGHNA and CDR2 is YNFKEQ. Written as DNA, the CDR3 is TGTGCCAGCAGCCAAGTCGAGCCCCGAATCCACAATGAGCAGTTCTTC. Its protein product is CASSQVEPRIHNEQFF.